The 30 T cell receptor beta chains reported below all come from one sample, sequenced in a study of T-cell memory formation after mild COVID-19. TCRdb called the 5' RACE reads again in MiXCR, with one record for every CDR3 protein. The sample shows fewer than 250,000 distinct CDR3 sequences, 18% of them seen only once. The sequenced material came from PBMCs or a T cell subset sorted from them (not recorded which). These TCRs come from an adult woman who had mild COVID-19 (a few samples of this study predate the infection). Cell type and time point are not known.

The chain has TRBV20-1 and TRBJ2-3; TRBD1 matches 10 bases. The trim removed 0 bases at V and 0 bases at J, leaving 9 bases unmatched. CDR1 is DFQATT and CDR2 is SNEGSKA in the germline V gene (reference sequence). The CDR3 covers 18 residues. The CDR3 DNA is TGCAGTGCTAGAGATACCCCATGGGACAGGGGAAGCACAGATACGCAGTATTTT. Amino acid sequence: CSARDTPWDRGSTDTQYF.

This clonotype came up many times. This rearrangement joins TRBV5-6 to TRBJ2-7, with D unclear. The CDR3 loop spans 13 amino acids. V lost 0 bases, J lost 2 bases, and 6 bases lay in between. Germline CDR1 and CDR2: SGHDT and YYEEEE. The CDR3 bases are TGTGCCAGCAGCTTGGAACAGCCCTACGAGCAGTACTTC. This translates into CASSLEQPYEQYF.

V and J are TRBV7-2 and TRBJ2-7; 12 nucleotides agree with TRBD2. V was clipped by 6 bases and J by 6 bases; unmatched bases: 9. CDR1 SGHTA and CDR2 FQGNSA come from the germline V gene. This CDR3 spans 15 amino acids. Written as DNA, the CDR3 is TGTGCCAGCAGGACTTGGACTAGCGGGAAGGGCGAGCAGTACTTC. Its protein is CASRTWTSGKGEQYF.

This chain uses TRBV5-1 with TRBJ1-2; the D gene is possibly TRBD1 (5 bases). Germline assignment: CDR1 SGHRS and CDR2 YFSETQ. This CDR3 has 14 amino acids. V dropped 5 bases and J dropped 5 bases, with 16 bases sitting between them. DNA of the CDR3: TGCGCCAGCAGTCCATCCGGGACCGATTATGGCTACACCTTC. Translation: CASSPSGTDYGYTF.

In its sample, this clonotype was seen a few times. The chain has TRBV6-2 or TRBV6-3 and TRBJ2-3, with 7 bases identical to TRBD2. The junction had 7 bases not matched to a gene; V was cut back by 7 bases and J by 0 bases. The CDR3 is made up of 15 amino acids. Germline-derived CDR1 and CDR2 are MNHEY and SVGEGT. The CDR3 bases are TGTGCCAGCATAAGCGGGGACCGTAGCACAGATACGCAGTATTTT. Its translation is CASISGDRSTDTQYF.

On this clonotype: It is unclear where the CDR3 begins or ends on the DNA, so no DNA is shown, and the CDR3 is as TCRdb lists it. The CDR3 region is CISVPSPRVGNEQFF. V is TRBV7-5 and J is TRBJ2-1; the DNA was not used to check the table's D call, TRBD1. TRBV7-5 is given as a pseudogene. The CDR3 has 15 residues if both end residues are counted.

To note about this clonotype: An end of the junction differs from the germline gene, which may be a read error. The rearrangement joins TRBV7-7 to TRBJ2-7; 7 bases map to TRBD1. Germline loops: CDR1 SSHAT, CDR2 FNYEAQ (reference sequence). The CDR3 consists of 13 residues. The CDR3 loop reads CASSLRQGSEQYF. CDR3 in DNA: TGTGCTAGCAGCTTACGACAGGGTAGTGAGCAGTACTTC. The variable domain in full, with the rest retrieved from reference TRBV7-7 and TRBJ2-7, is GAGVSQSPRYKVTKRGQDVTLRCDPISSHATLYWYQQALGQGPEFLTYFNYEAQPDKSGLPSDRFSAERPEGSISTLTIQRTEQRDSAMYRCASSLRQGSEQYFGPGTRLTVT.

The DNA for the CDR3 is TGTGCCAGCAGTGAAGACAGGGCGAGCAATCAGCCCCAGCATTTT. Protein: CASSEDRASNQPQHF. The rearrangement joins TRBV6-1 to TRBJ1-5; the D gene is possibly TRBD1 (6 bases). Germline V CDR1 and CDR2: MNHNS, SASEGT. Deletions cut 1 base from V and 1 base from J, with 8 bases between. The CDR3 contains 15 residues.

The chain is built from TRBV20-1 and TRBJ2-7, with 7 bases matching TRBD1. Germline V gene data show CDR1 as DFQATT and CDR2 as SNEGSKA (reference sequence). The CDR3 runs to 15 residues. V dropped 4 bases and J dropped 3; count of bases not matched to a gene: 12. CDR3 region: CSATPNGRGFYEQYF. In DNA, the CDR3 is TGCAGTGCTACGCCTAATGGCAGGGGGTTCTACGAGCAGTACTTC.

This clonotype has only a few counts. The chain joins TRBV7-2 to TRBJ1-1, with 7 positions matching TRBD1. The CDR3 extends over 16 amino acids. The germline CDR1 and CDR2 sequences are SGHTA and FQGNSA. The junction had 8 bases not matched to a gene; V was cut back by 4 bases and J by 0 bases. Written as DNA, the CDR3 is TGTGCCAGCAGCTCCCGCCCGGGACAGATGAACACTGAAGCTTTCTTT. Protein: CASSSRPGQMNTEAFF.

A few counts support this clonotype. This rearrangement joins TRBV7-2 to TRBJ2-1; TRBD2 matches at 7 bases. Germline V CDR1 and CDR2: SGHTA, FQGNSA. Unmatched junction bases numbered 4, after V lost 3 bases and J lost 8 bases. This CDR3 contains 13 residues. CDR3 in amino acids: CASSFRGVDEQFF. The CDR3 DNA reads TGTGCCAGCAGCTTTCGGGGGGTGGATGAGCAGTTCTTC.

This clonotype has just a few counts. The chain combines TRBV11-1 with TRBJ2-1; 7 positions match TRBD2. V lost 5 bases to trimming and J lost 8 bases; unmatched junction nucleotides: 12. The CDR3 has 15 residues. Germline CDR1 reads SGHAT; CDR2 reads FQDESV (reference sequence). The CDR3 DNA reads as TGTGCCAGCAGCCACCGACAGCCACGGGAGGATGAGCAGTTCTTC. It is translated as CASSHRQPREDEQFF.

With regard to this clonotype: The junction differs from germline at one of its ends, possibly a read error. J is TRBJ2-1 and V is TRBV3-1; 7 nucleotides align to TRBD2. Germline V gene data show CDR1 as LGHDT and CDR2 as YNNKEL (reference sequence). This CDR3 is 12 amino acids long. The CDR3: CASSPRGRGPLF. For the CDR3, the DNA is TGTGCCAGCAGCCCTCGGGGGAGGGGACCCCTCTTC.

A few counts support this clonotype. This chain uses TRBV6-2 or TRBV6-3 with TRBJ2-4, with D possibly matching TRBD2 (7 bases). V was clipped by 2 bases and J by 10 bases, with 15 bases between them. The CDR3 extends over 14 amino acids. Germline assignment: CDR1 MNHEY and CDR2 SVGEGT. This chain's CDR3 is CASSYPRGGTIQYF. As DNA, the CDR3 is TGTGCCAGCAGTTACCCCCGGGGAGGGACAATTCAGTACTTC.

This chain joins TRBV27 and TRBJ2-5; tentatively, D is TRBD2 (6 bases). The germline V gene encodes CDR1 MNHEY and CDR2 SMNVEV (reference sequence). There are 14 residues in the CDR3. The V gene lost 4 bases and the J gene lost 7 bases, with 16 bases spanning the gap. This CDR3 is CASSSLAVIGTQYF. The CDR3 nucleotides are TGTGCCAGCAGTTCATTAGCGGTCATAGGGACCCAGTACTTC.

This chain links TRBV4-3 with TRBJ2-1; the D is unclear. V lost 1 base to trimming and J lost 1 base, with 8 bases between them. Germline CDR1 reads LGHNA; CDR2 reads YSLEER. This CDR3 has 15 amino acids. The CDR3 protein is CASSQGGISYNEQFF. CDR3 DNA sequence: TGCGCCAGCAGCCAAGGTGGGATTTCCTACAATGAGCAGTTCTTC.

The chain uses TRBV5-5 and TRBJ1-3; unclear D gene. This CDR3 has 15 amino acids. Germline V CDR1 and CDR2: SGHKS, YYEKEE (reference sequence). V was pared by 4 bases and J by 0 bases, with 11 bases between. This chain's CDR3 is CASSRVSTSGNTIYF. The CDR3 bases are TGTGCCAGCAGCCGCGTGTCAACCTCTGGAAACACCATATATTTT.

This clonotype was detected only a few times. This chain links TRBV19 with TRBJ1-4, with D possibly TRBD1 on 5 matching bases. Germline-derived CDR1 and CDR2 are LNHDA and SQIVND (reference sequence). The V end lost 1 base, the J end lost 4 bases, and 13 bases lay between the germline ends. The CDR3 totals 16 residues. CDR3 coding DNA: TGTGCCAGTAGTATAGCGGCAGGGAGGCGTAATGAAAAACTGTTTTTT. Translating it yields CASSIAAGRRNEKLFF.

This clonotype was observed a handful of times. The chain links TRBV7-2 to TRBJ2-7; D not resolved. The V gene lost 1 base and the J gene lost 0 bases, with 10 bases spanning the gap. This CDR3 spans 15 amino acids. Germline loops: CDR1 SGHTA, CDR2 FQGNSA. The CDR3 DNA follows: TGTGCCAGCAGCTTAGTGGGCGGTAGCTCCTACGAGCAGTACTTC. Translation: CASSLVGGSSYEQYF.

This clonotype was seen a handful of times. V and J are TRBV5-4 and TRBJ2-2; perhaps TRBD2 as D (5 bases). This CDR3 has 13 residues. Looked up from germline, CDR1 is SGHNT and CDR2 is YYREEE (reference sequence). Trimming took 5 bases from V and 4 from J, leaving 9 bases between them. For the CDR3, the DNA is TGTGCCAGCAGTTTTGCGGGCACCGGGGAGCTGTTTTTT. This encodes CASSFAGTGELFF.

This clonotype was detected a few times. The chain uses TRBV24-1 and TRBJ2-1; 8 bases are a match to TRBD1. The CDR3 runs to 14 residues. The trim removed 7 bases at V and 0 bases at J, leaving 1 base unmatched. Germline V gives CDR1 KGHDR, CDR2 SFDVKD. The CDR3 region has the DNA TGTGCCACCAGAGGGACAGGCTCCTACAATGAGCAGTTCTTC. It codes for CATRGTGSYNEQFF.

CDR3 sequence reads: CAISRVGGYGYTF. The CDR3 DNA reads as TGTGCCATCAGCAGAGTTGGTGGCTATGGCTACACCTTC. The rearrangement joins TRBV10-3 to TRBJ1-2; D gene unclear. The V end lost 6 bases, the J end lost 4 bases, and 12 bases lay between the germline ends. Germline CDR1 and CDR2: ENHRY and SYGVKD. The CDR3 contains 13 residues.

This clonotype has only a few counts. V and J are TRBV11-2 and TRBJ2-2; D gene ambiguous. Germline CDR1 and CDR2: SGHAT and FQNNGV. With 0 bases removed from V and 7 bases from J, the gap between germline ends came to 6 bases. This CDR3 comprises 13 residues. As DNA, the CDR3 is TGTGCCAGCAGCTTAGATCGATTCGGGGAGCTGTTTTTT. This encodes CASSLDRFGELFF.

The chain is built from TRBV6-2 or TRBV6-3 and TRBJ2-7; 7 bases fit TRBD1. V was pared by 8 bases and J by 2 bases, with 6 bases of the junction left unmatched. CDR1 is MNHEY, CDR2 SVGEGT, per germline. The CDR3 is 13 amino acids. The CDR3 reads CASRDSSTYEQYF. The CDR3 DNA follows: TGTGCCAGCCGGGACAGCTCTACCTACGAGCAGTACTTC.

The chain recombines TRBV6-5 with TRBJ1-2; TRBD1 matches 10 bases. The CDR3 runs to 15 residues. V dropped 7 bases and J dropped 4; count of bases not matched to a gene: 9. Germline V gene lookup returns CDR1 MNHEY and CDR2 SVGAGI. CDR3 loop: CASNPDRGLVYGYTF. The DNA for the CDR3 is TGTGCCAGCAATCCTGACAGGGGGCTTGTCTATGGCTACACCTTC.

This clonotype was detected only a few times. The chain joins TRBV9 to TRBJ2-4, with 11 bases that match TRBD1. Germline CDR1 is SGDLS and CDR2 is YYNGEE. The junction had 8 bases not matched to a gene; V was cut back by 3 bases and J by 6 bases. The CDR3 totals 16 residues. The CDR3 region is CASSGGDRGRVNIQYF. CDR3 sequence (DNA): TGTGCCAGCAGCGGCGGGGACAGGGGGAGGGTAAACATTCAGTACTTC. Complete variable domain (other parts from reference TRBV9 and TRBJ2-4): DSGVTQTPKHLITATGQRVTLRCSPRSGDLSVYWYQQSLDQGLQFLIQYYNGEERAKGNILERFSAQQFPDLHSELNLSSLELGDSALYFCASSGGDRGRVNIQYFGAGTRLSVL.

This chain links TRBV19 with TRBJ2-7, with 10 bases aligning to TRBD2. The CDR3 loop spans 16 amino acids. Germline V CDR1 and CDR2: LNHDA, SQIVND (reference sequence). The trim removed 6 bases at V and 9 bases at J, leaving 17 bases unmatched. CDR3: CASSPFSGGPPGMQYF. CDR3 sequence (DNA): TGTGCCAGTAGCCCTTTTAGCGGGGGGCCCCCTGGGATGCAGTACTTC.

The table lists this clonotype with a few counts. The V gene is TRBV7-8, the J gene TRBJ2-3; 7 nucleotides match TRBD1. CDR3 length: 16 amino acids. Trimming took 5 bases from V and 4 from J; bases not matched to a gene: 12. Germline V gene data show CDR1 as SGHVS and CDR2 as FQNEAQ. The CDR3 region has the DNA TGTGCCAGCAGCCCATACTTCGACAGGGATGCAGATACGCAGTATTTT. Its translation is CASSPYFDRDADTQYF.

This clonotype was seen a few times. V gene TRBV20-1 combines with J gene TRBJ2-7; D assignment may be TRBD1 or TRBD2 (5 bases each). V lost 1 base to trimming and J lost 3 bases, with 10 bases between them. In germline, CDR1 is DFQATT, CDR2 SNEGSKA (reference sequence). This CDR3 has 13 amino acids. CDR3 loop: CSARGRDGYEQYF. The CDR3 DNA reads TGCAGTGCTAGAGGCAGGGACGGCTACGAGCAGTACTTC.

This clonotype has more than one count but fewer than ten. V gene TRBV3-1 combines with J gene TRBJ1-2; D may be TRBD1 (5 bases). Germline lookup yields CDR1 LGHDT and CDR2 YNNKEL (reference sequence). The V end lost 1 base, the J end lost 5 bases, and 17 bases lay between the germline ends. CDR3 size: 16 residues. The CDR3 DNA follows: TGTGCCAGCAGCCAAGGGCCCCAGGGAGATTTGTATGGCTACACCTTC. As protein: CASSQGPQGDLYGYTF.